This T cell receptor (beta chain) was identified in a study of blood T cell repertoires in COVID-19. The wider study: T cells, B-cell-depleted T cells, or PBMCs supplied cDNA or gDNA.

V lost 0 bases and J lost 4, with 15 bases in between. Germline V gene sequence: CDR1 SGHRS, CDR2 YFSETQ. The CDR3 totals 16 residues. Sequenced by immunoSEQ multiplex PCR; TCRdb stores in-frame clones only, minus some. Of around 290,000 clones in the sample, roughly nine tenths are singletons; the top ten hold less than 2%. Cohorts were determined from participant-reported clinical history. The sequencing sample was made of PBMCs or T cells enriched from blood (not recorded which). V gene TRBV5-1 combines with J gene TRBJ2-3; tentatively, D is TRBD2 (5 bases). The sequence derives from a woman aged 40 to 55 who had recovered from COVID-19. CDR3 sequence (DNA): TGCGCCAGCAGCTTGGCCGGAGAGGGCCCCTCAGATACGCAGTATTTT. The encoded protein is CASSLAGEGPSDTQYF. Using reference TRBV5-1 and TRBJ2-3 for the parts outside the CDR3, the full variable domain is KAGVTQTPRYLIKTRGQQVTLSCSPISGHRSVSWYQQTPGQGLQFLFEYFSETQRNKGNFPGRFSGRQFSNSRSEMNVSTLELGDSALYLCASSLAGEGPSDTQYFGPGTRLTVL.